This passage covers 27 T cell receptor beta chains from one sample sequenced in a study of CD8+CD57+ T cells in acquired aplastic anemia. It was genomic DNA that served as the template for profiling TCR beta VDJ and CDR3. TCRdb fed the reads into MiXCR, producing one record per CDR3 protein. The sample holds fewer than 250,000 distinct CDR3 sequences; roughly half are singletons and the top ten take 16%. Sequencing was carried out using sorted CD4+, CD8+, or CD8+CD57+ T cells (not recorded which) from PBMCs. Receptors were obtained from a human donor in good health, serving as a control.

The V gene is TRBV6-9, the J gene TRBJ2-7; 7 bases align to TRBD2. V shed 7 bases, J shed 3 bases, and the junction held 6 bases outside the gene matches. The length of the CDR3 is 13 residues. From germline, CDR1 is MNHGY and CDR2 SVAAGI. The CDR3 region is CASTDAGVYEQYF. For the CDR3, the DNA is TGTGCCAGCACTGACGCGGGGGTCTACGAGCAGTACTTC.

This rearrangement joins TRBV9 to TRBJ2-1; 11 bases agree with TRBD2. Per the germline V gene, CDR1 is SGDLS and CDR2 is YYNGEE. V was clipped by 4 bases and J by 2 bases; unmatched bases: 5. The CDR3 sequence is 16 residues long. The CDR3 loop is CASSLLAGATYNEQFF. CDR3 nucleotides: TGTGCCAGCAGCTTACTAGCGGGGGCTACCTACAATGAGCAGTTCTTC. The full variable domain, completed using reference TRBV9 and TRBJ2-1, is DSGVTQTPKHLITATGQRVTLRCSPRSGDLSVYWYQQSLDQGLQFLIQYYNGEERAKGNILERFSAQQFPDLHSELNLSSLELGDSALYFCASSLLAGATYNEQFFGPGTRLTVL.

The chain links TRBV5-1 to TRBJ1-6; a possible D gene is TRBD1 (5 bases). V was cut by 4 bases and J by 10 bases, with 15 bases left in between. Germline CDR1 reads SGHRS; CDR2 reads YFSETQ. The CDR3 covers 14 residues. CDR3 sequence reads: CASSAEQGTSPLHF. In DNA, the CDR3 is TGCGCCAGCAGCGCCGAGCAGGGTACATCACCCCTCCACTTT.

This clonotype showed up many times. The J gene is TRBJ2-3, the V gene TRBV11-2, with D maybe TRBD1 (6 bases). Trimming removed 3 bases from V and 4 bases from J, with 11 bases in between. Germline loops: CDR1 SGHAT, CDR2 FQNNGV. The CDR3 is 14 residues long. The CDR3 loop is CASSLPYRADTQYF. The DNA of the CDR3 is TGTGCCAGCAGCTTGCCCTACAGGGCAGATACGCAGTATTTT.

Ten or more counts support this clonotype. This sequence joins TRBV15 and TRBJ2-7; D is uncertain. The CDR3 runs 13 residues. Germline V CDR1 and CDR2: LNHNV, YYDKDF (reference sequence). V dropped 3 bases and J dropped 4 bases, with 10 bases sitting between them. DNA of the CDR3: TGTGCCACCAGCAGTACGACACCTTACGAGCAGTACTTC. It yields the protein CATSSTTPYEQYF.

The rearrangement uses TRBV20-1 and TRBJ2-3; D is possibly TRBD2 (5 bases). Trimming left V 5 bases short and J 6 bases short, with 15 bases between. The CDR3 is made up of 13 amino acids. Germline V gene lookup returns CDR1 DFQATT and CDR2 SNEGSKA (reference sequence). This chain's CDR3 is CSALLPGGDTQYF. The CDR3 bases are TGCAGTGCTCTACTCCCCGGCGGGGATACGCAGTATTTT.

As regards this clonotype: This sequence may be a read error, since a much larger clone differs from it by one base. The rearrangement links TRBV6-2 or TRBV6-3 to TRBJ1-6; no firm D call. Germline V gene data show CDR1 as MNHEY and CDR2 as SVGEGT. CDR3 size: 18 residues. The CDR3 DNA sequence: TGTGCCAGCAGTTACTCGGGCACCACGAGCTCCTATAGTTCACCCCTCCACTTT. Translated: CASSYSGTTSSYSSPLHF.

The rearrangement joins TRBV10-3 to TRBJ2-3; 14 bases fit TRBD2. Germline V lookup: CDR1 ENHRY, CDR2 SYGVKD. The CDR3 length is 17 residues. V dropped 7 bases and J dropped 2; count of bases not matched to a gene: 8. The CDR3 spells CAIMPGLAGAPTDTQYF. The DNA of the CDR3 is TGTGCCATCATGCCGGGACTAGCGGGGGCGCCCACAGATACGCAGTATTTT.

This clonotype showed up many times. The CDR3, as DNA: TGTGCCAGCAGCTTAGTCGGCAGCCCTTACAATGAGCAGTTCTTC. Translation: CASSLVGSPYNEQFF. The chain uses TRBV7-2 and TRBJ2-1; the D is unclear. The V gene lost 1 base and the J gene lost 4 bases, with 11 bases spanning the gap. Germline V CDR1 and CDR2: SGHTA, FQGNSA. This CDR3 comprises 15 residues.

This clonotype was detected many times. This chain links TRBV20-1 with TRBJ2-7, with D possibly TRBD1 on 6 matching bases. The CDR3 consists of 16 residues. Per germline, CDR1 DFQATT and CDR2 SNEGSKA (reference sequence). V was shortened by 3 bases and J by 0 bases, with 18 bases between the two germline ends. The CDR3 nucleotides are TGCAGTGCTAGTGGAGTCGGGACACAGAGCTCCTACGAGCAGTACTTC. Its protein is CSASGVGTQSSYEQYF.

This clonotype has ten or more counts. The genes are TRBV7-2 and TRBJ1-3; D is ambiguous. CDR3 size: 14 residues. V was shortened by 1 base and J by 6 bases, with 10 bases between the two germline ends. Germline V gene sequence: CDR1 SGHTA, CDR2 FQGNSA. The CDR3 DNA reads TGTGCCAGCAGCTTAGACATCTTCTTAAACACCATATATTTT. As protein: CASSLDIFLNTIYF. The full variable domain, rest sourced from reference TRBV7-2 and TRBJ1-3, is GAGVSQSPSNKVTEKGKDVELRCDPISGHTALYWYRQSLGQGLEFLIYFQGNSAPDKSGLPSDRFSAERTGGSVSTLTIQRTQQEDSAVYLCASSLDIFLNTIYFGEGSWLTVV.

The chain joins TRBV7-2 to TRBJ2-5; D unclear. The CDR3 has 11 amino acids. From germline, CDR1 is SGHTA and CDR2 FQGNSA. Trimming left V 1 base short and J 6 bases short, with 3 bases between. The CDR3 nucleotides are TGTGCCAGCAGCTTAGTCCAGACCCAGTACTTC. Its translation: CASSLVQTQYF. Complete variable domain (other parts from reference TRBV7-2 and TRBJ2-5): GAGVSQSPSNKVTEKGKDVELRCDPISGHTALYWYRQSLGQGLEFLIYFQGNSAPDKSGLPSDRFSAERTGGSVSTLTIQRTQQEDSAVYLCASSLVQTQYFGPGTRLLVL.

Of note for this clonotype: Lacking the conserved final phenylalanine or tryptophan, this CDR3 likely reflects a read error. The V gene is TRBV25-1, the J gene TRBJ1-4; D perhaps matches TRBD1 (6 bases). The length of the CDR3 is 14 residues. Germline CDR1 MGHDK, CDR2 SYGVNS. The CDR3 is CASSYPRGGEKLFL. In nucleotides, the CDR3 is TGTGCCAGCAGTTACCCAAGGGGGGGCGAAAAGCTGTTTTTG.

This clonotype has at least ten counts. V and J are TRBV6-5 and TRBJ1-1; D is unresolved. Germline loops: CDR1 MNHEY, CDR2 SVGAGI. This CDR3 is built from 16 residues. V gave up 0 bases and J gave up 0 bases, with 11 bases separating them. Here the CDR3 reads CASSYSGFGLNTEAFF. CDR3 sequence (DNA): TGTGCCAGCAGTTACTCCGGGTTTGGGTTGAACACTGAAGCTTTCTTT.

Comment on this clonotype: This CDR3 fails to terminate in the conserved phenylalanine or tryptophan, so it likely reflects a read error. The chain recombines TRBV10-3 with TRBJ1-4; D possibly corresponds to TRBD1 (5 bases). The CDR3 has 16 residues. The V gene's germline CDR1 is ENHRY and CDR2 SYGVKD. Trimming left V 9 bases short and J 5 bases short, with 22 bases between. The CDR3 is CAISQDSFPRNEKLFL. CDR3 DNA: TGTGCCATAAGCCAAGACAGCTTCCCGCGGAATGAAAAACTGTTTCTT.

There are many counts of this clonotype. As DNA, the CDR3 is TGTGCCATCAGTAGGGACAGTGGAAACACCATATATTTT. This sequence encodes CAISRDSGNTIYF. The chain couples TRBV10-3 to TRBJ1-3; 7 bases agree with TRBD1. CDR1 is ENHRY, CDR2 SYGVKD, per germline. This CDR3 region has 13 residues. The V gene end was trimmed by 5 bases and the J gene end by 3 bases; junction bases not matched to a gene: 1.

This clonotype appeared many times. The chain has TRBV12-3 or TRBV12-4 and TRBJ1-4, with 7 bases matching TRBD1. V lost 1 base to trimming and J lost 6 bases; unmatched junction nucleotides: 2. This CDR3 is built from 14 residues. CDR3 amino acids: CASSLGQGDEKLFF. Here the CDR3 DNA reads TGTGCCAGCAGTTTAGGACAGGGAGATGAAAAACTGTTTTTT.

The chain has TRBV7-2 and TRBJ1-1; D remains unclear. The CDR3 loop spans 12 amino acids. V was clipped by 3 bases and J by 11 bases, with 13 bases between them. Germline V gene lookup returns CDR1 SGHTA and CDR2 FQGNSA. The CDR3 sequence is CASSFSAGYAFF. CDR3 DNA sequence: TGTGCCAGCAGCTTCTCCGCCGGTTATGCTTTCTTT.

The chain employs TRBV15 and TRBJ2-1; TRBD1 aligns across 9 bases. This CDR3 contains 18 residues. CDR1 and CDR2 (germline): LNHNV, YYDKDF (reference sequence). J was trimmed by 7 bases and V by 5 bases; bases with no gene match: 18. The CDR3 sequence is CATSRELPGTGQYNEQFF. CDR3 bases: TGTGCCACCAGCCGCGAATTGCCAGGGACAGGGCAGTATAATGAGCAGTTCTTC.

This chain links TRBV5-5 with TRBJ1-6, with D perhaps matching TRBD1 (5 bases). This CDR3 contains 15 residues. V gave up 1 base and J gave up 10 bases, with 15 bases separating them. Looked up from germline, CDR1 is SGHKS and CDR2 is YYEKEE (reference sequence). CDR3 DNA sequence: TGTGCCAGCAGCTTGAGCAGGGCGGGTGGGTCACCCCTCCACTTT. Encoded protein: CASSLSRAGGSPLHF.

This clonotype was detected ten times or more. The J gene is TRBJ1-3, the V gene TRBV5-1; TRBD1 agrees at 8 bases. The length of the CDR3 is 14 residues. Per germline, CDR1 SGHRS and CDR2 YFSETQ. V lost 4 bases, J lost 7 bases, and 7 bases stayed unmatched. CDR3 in amino acids: CASSPGQGGNTIYF. The CDR3, as DNA: TGCGCCAGCAGCCCCGGACAGGGCGGTAACACCATATATTTT.

The rearrangement links TRBV20-1 to TRBJ1-5; 7 nucleotides match TRBD1. The CDR3 consists of 13 residues. The V gene end was trimmed by 2 bases and the J gene end by 5 bases; junction bases not matched to a gene: 3. CDR1 DFQATT and CDR2 SNEGSKA come from the germline V gene (reference sequence). For the CDR3, the DNA is TGCAGTGCTAGAATCGACAGGGATCAGCCCCAGCATTTT. This codes for CSARIDRDQPQHF.

Note on this clonotype: A much larger clonotype is one base distant, so this may be a read error. The genes are TRBV30 and TRBJ2-2; perhaps D is TRBD1 or TRBD2 (5 bases each). The CDR3 is made up of 11 amino acids. Trimming removed 7 bases from V and 7 bases from J, with 10 bases in between. Germline loops: CDR1 GTSNPN, CDR2 SVGIG (reference sequence). This chain's CDR3 is CASRGYGELFF. Here the CDR3 DNA reads TGTGCCTCGAGGGGTTACGGGGAGCTGTTTTTT.

J is TRBJ2-6 and V is TRBV2; D uncertain. The V gene lost 3 bases and the J gene lost 1 base, with 7 bases spanning the gap. CDR3 size: 15 residues. Germline assignment: CDR1 SNHLY and CDR2 FYNNEI. For the CDR3, the DNA is TGTGCCAGCAGTGAGGCGTCATCTGGGGCCAACGTCCTGACTTTC. Encoded protein: CASSEASSGANVLTF.

This clonotype was observed many times. No DNA is shown, since the ends of the CDR3 on it are uncertain; the CDR3 is the one TCRdb lists. V and J are TRBV12-3 or TRBV12-4 and TRBJ2-7; the tabulated D call, TRBD1, remains unverified against the DNA. From its first to its last residue, the CDR3 has 16 amino acids. The CDR3 is CASSFSFGSGGYEQYF.

The CDR3 nucleotides are TGTGCCAGCAGCCCTCAACGGGGGGGAGGGGATACGCAGTATTTT. It specifies CASSPQRGGGDTQYF. The gene calls are TRBV9 and TRBJ2-3; the match to TRBD2 covers 8 bases. The CDR3 length is 15 residues. V trimming: 4 bases; J trimming: 6 bases; junction bases outside the gene matches: 10. Germline CDR1 is SGDLS and CDR2 is YYNGEE.

The chain is built from TRBV6-5 and TRBJ2-7, with D uncertain. This CDR3 region has 12 residues. Trimming cost V 4 bases and J 6 bases, with 10 bases left between them. Germline V CDR1 and CDR2: MNHEY, SVGAGI. The CDR3 DNA sequence: TGTGCCAGCAGTTTTATAGAGGTCGAGCAGTACTTC. The encoded protein is CASSFIEVEQYF.